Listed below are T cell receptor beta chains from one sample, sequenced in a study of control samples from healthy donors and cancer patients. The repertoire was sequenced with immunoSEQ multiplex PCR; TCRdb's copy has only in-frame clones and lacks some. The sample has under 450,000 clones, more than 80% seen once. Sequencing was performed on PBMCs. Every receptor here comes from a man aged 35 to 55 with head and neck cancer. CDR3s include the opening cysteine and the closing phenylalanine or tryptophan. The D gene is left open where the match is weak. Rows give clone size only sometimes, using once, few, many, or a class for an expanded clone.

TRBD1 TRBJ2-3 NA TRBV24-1 CATSDYGRGKSTDTQYF TGTGCCACCAGTGATTACGGCAGGGGGAAATCGACAGATACGCAGTATTTT
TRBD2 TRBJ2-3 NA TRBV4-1 CASSHRLAGTDTQYF TGCGCCAGCAGCCACCGTCTAGCGGGCACAGATACGCAGTATTTT
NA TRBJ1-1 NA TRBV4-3 CASSQRPRNTEAFF TGCGCCAGCAGCCAGAGACCCAGAAACACTGAAGCTTTCTTT
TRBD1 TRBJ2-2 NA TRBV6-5 CASSGQGFAGELFF TGTGCCAGCAGCGGACAGGGGTTCGCCGGGGAGCTGTTTTTT
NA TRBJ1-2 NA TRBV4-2 CASSQEADNNYGYTF TGTGCCAGCAGCCAAGAAGCAGATAATAACTATGGCTACACCTTC
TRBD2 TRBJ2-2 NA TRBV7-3 CASSRLAGVDGGELFF TGTGCCAGCAGCCGGCTAGCGGGGGTAGACGGCGGGGAGCTGTTTTTT
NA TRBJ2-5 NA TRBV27 CASTTRETQYF TGTGCCAGCACTACCAGGGAGACCCAGTACTTC
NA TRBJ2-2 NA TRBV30 CAWTLGEAGELFF TGTGCCTGGACTTTGGGGGAAGCCGGGGAGCTGTTTTTT
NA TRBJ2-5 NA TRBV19 CASSIDRESRETQYF TGTGCCAGTAGTATAGATCGCGAGTCCAGAGAGACCCAGTACTTC
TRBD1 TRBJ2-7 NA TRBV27 CASSPTGTGAYEQYF TGTGCCAGCAGTCCCACCGGGACAGGGGCCTACGAGCAGTACTTC
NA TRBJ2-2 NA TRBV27 CASSLTETINNGELFF TGTGCCAGCAGTTTAACGGAAACGATAAACAACGGGGAGCTGTTTTTT
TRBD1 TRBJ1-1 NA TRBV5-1 CASNPDRGNTEAFF TGCGCCAGCAACCCGGACAGGGGGAACACTGAAGCTTTCTTT
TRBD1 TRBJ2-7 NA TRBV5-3 CARSLPDRGYEQYF TGTGCCAGAAGCTTGCCTGACAGGGGCTACGAGCAGTACTTC
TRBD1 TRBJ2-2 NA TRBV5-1 CASSFTSNRGTGELFF TGCGCCAGCAGCTTTACCTCTAACAGGGGCACCGGGGAGCTGTTTTTT
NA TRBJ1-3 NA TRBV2 CASSVAGGRNTIYF TGTGCCAGCAGTGTAGCAGGTGGAAGAAACACCATATATTTT
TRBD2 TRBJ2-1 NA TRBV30 CAWGSGRAREQFF TGTGCCTGGGGGAGCGGGAGGGCCCGGGAGCAGTTCTTC
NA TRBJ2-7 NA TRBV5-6 CASSLPGGEQYF TGTGCCAGCAGCCTGCCTGGGGGCGAGCAGTACTTC
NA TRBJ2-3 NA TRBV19 CASSLRGGTDTQYF TGTGCCAGTAGTTTGAGGGGTGGCACAGATACGCAGTATTTT
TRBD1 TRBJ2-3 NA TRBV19 CATRQGATDTQYF TGTGCCACCAGACAGGGGGCCACAGATACGCAGTATTTT
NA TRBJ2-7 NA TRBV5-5 CASSLVGTGGEEQYF TGTGCCAGCAGCTTGGTCGGGACCGGGGGTGAAGAGCAGTACTTC
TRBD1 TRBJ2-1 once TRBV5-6 CASSTYDRAGYNEQFF TGTGCCAGCAGCACCTATGACAGGGCTGGGTACAATGAGCAGTTCTTC
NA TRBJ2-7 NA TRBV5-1 CASSLGGYNNEQYF TGCGCCAGCAGCTTAGGAGGGTATAACAACGAGCAGTACTTC
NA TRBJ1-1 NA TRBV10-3 CAMGRANTEAFF TGTGCCATGGGGCGGGCGAACACTGAAGCTTTCTTT
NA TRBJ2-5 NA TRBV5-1 CASSLAGQFQETQYF TGCGCCAGCAGCTTGGCCGGACAGTTCCAAGAGACCCAGTACTTC
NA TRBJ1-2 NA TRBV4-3 CASSQAAANYGYTF TGCGCCAGCAGCCAAGCTGCGGCTAACTATGGCTACACCTTC
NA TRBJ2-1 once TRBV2 CASTVVSSYNEQFF TGTGCCAGCACCGTGGTTAGCTCCTACAATGAGCAGTTCTTC
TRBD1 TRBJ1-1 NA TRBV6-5 CASSLGTGRDTEAFF TGTGCCAGCAGTCTGGGGACAGGGAGAGACACTGAAGCTTTCTTT
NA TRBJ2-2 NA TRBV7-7 CASSISGSEVTGELFF TGTGCTAGCAGCATATCAGGCTCGGAGGTGACCGGGGAGCTGTTTTTT
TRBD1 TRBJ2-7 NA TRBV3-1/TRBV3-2 CASSQQGARNEQYF TGTGCCAGCAGCCAACAGGGGGCTAGAAACGAGCAGTACTTC